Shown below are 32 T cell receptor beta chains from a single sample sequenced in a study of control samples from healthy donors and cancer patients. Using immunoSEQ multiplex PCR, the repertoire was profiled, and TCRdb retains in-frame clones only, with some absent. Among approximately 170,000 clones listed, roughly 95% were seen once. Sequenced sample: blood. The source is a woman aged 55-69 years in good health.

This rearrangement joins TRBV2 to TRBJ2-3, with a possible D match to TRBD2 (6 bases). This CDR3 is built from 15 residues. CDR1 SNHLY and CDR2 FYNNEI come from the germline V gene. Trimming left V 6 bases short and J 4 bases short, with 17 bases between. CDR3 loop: CASSRWGVGADTQYF. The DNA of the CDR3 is TGTGCCAGCAGCCGATGGGGGGTCGGGGCAGATACGCAGTATTTT.

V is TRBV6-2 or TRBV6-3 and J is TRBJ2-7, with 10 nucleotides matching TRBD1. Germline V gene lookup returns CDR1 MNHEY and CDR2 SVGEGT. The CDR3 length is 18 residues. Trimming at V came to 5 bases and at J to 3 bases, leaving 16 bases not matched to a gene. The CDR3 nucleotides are TGTGCCAGCAGTAATGAAGTGGTCCCAGGGACAGGGGACTACGAGCAGTACTTC. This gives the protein CASSNEVVPGTGDYEQYF.

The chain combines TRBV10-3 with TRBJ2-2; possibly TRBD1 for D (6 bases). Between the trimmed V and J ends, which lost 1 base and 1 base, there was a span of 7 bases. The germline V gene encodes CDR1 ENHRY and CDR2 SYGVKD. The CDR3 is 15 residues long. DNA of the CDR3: TGTGCCATCAGTGAGTGGACAGAGAACACCGGGGAGCTGTTTTTT. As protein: CAISEWTENTGELFF.

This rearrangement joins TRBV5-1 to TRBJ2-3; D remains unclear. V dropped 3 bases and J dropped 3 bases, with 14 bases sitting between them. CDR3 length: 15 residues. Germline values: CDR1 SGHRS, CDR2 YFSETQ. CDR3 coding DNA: TGCGCCAGCAGCTGGCAGACGATGGGGACAGATACGCAGTATTTT. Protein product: CASSWQTMGTDTQYF. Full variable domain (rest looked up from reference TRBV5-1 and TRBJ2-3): KAGVTQTPRYLIKTRGQQVTLSCSPISGHRSVSWYQQTPGQGLQFLFEYFSETQRNKGNFPGRFSGRQFSNSRSEMNVSTLELGDSALYLCASSWQTMGTDTQYFGPGTRLTVL.

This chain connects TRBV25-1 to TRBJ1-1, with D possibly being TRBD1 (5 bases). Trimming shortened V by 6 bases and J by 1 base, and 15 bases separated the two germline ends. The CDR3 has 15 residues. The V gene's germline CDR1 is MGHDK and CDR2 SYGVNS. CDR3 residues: CASRPSGAGNTEAFF. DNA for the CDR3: TGTGCCAGCAGGCCATCCGGGGCGGGGAACACTGAAGCTTTCTTT.

In nucleotides, the CDR3 is TGTGCCAGCATCGTCGGGCAAATGAACACTGAAGCTTTCTTT. It yields the protein CASIVGQMNTEAFF. The chain has TRBV6-5 and TRBJ1-1; D remains unclear. Germline V gene lookup returns CDR1 MNHEY and CDR2 SVGAGI. This CDR3 is built from 14 residues. Trimming removed 7 bases from V and 0 bases from J, with 12 bases in between.

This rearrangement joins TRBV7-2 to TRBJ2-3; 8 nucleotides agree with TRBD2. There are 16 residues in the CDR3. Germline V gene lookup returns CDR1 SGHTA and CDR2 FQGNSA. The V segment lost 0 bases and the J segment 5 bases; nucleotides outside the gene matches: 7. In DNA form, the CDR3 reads TGTGCCAGCAGCTTAGCGGTCGGGGGGGCCAGAGATACGCAGTATTTT. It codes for CASSLAVGGARDTQYF. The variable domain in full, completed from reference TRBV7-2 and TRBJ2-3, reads GAGVSQSPSNKVTEKGKDVELRCDPISGHTALYWYRQSLGQGLEFLIYFQGNSAPDKSGLPSDRFSAERTGGSVSTLTIQRTQQEDSAVYLCASSLAVGGARDTQYFGPGTRLTVL.

The CDR3 sequence is CASSLVLDTGELFF. CDR3 coding DNA: TGCGCCAGCAGCTTGGTGTTGGACACCGGGGAGCTGTTTTTT. The chain combines TRBV5-1 with TRBJ2-2; no firm D call. With 0 bases removed from V and 3 bases from J, the gap between germline ends came to 6 bases. From germline, CDR1 is SGHRS and CDR2 YFSETQ. There are 14 residues in the CDR3.

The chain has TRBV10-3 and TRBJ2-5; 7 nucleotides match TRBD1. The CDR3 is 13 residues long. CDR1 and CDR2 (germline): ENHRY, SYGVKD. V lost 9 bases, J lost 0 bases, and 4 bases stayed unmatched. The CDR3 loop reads CAIRGGHQETQYF. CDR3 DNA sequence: TGTGCCATACGAGGGGGCCACCAAGAGACCCAGTACTTC.

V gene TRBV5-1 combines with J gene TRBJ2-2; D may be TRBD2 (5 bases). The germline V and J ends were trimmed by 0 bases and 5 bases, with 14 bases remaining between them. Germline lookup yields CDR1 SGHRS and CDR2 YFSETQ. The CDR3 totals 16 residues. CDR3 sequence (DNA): TGCGCCAGCAGCTTGGAGATCACCGAGGGTACCGGGGAGCTGTTTTTT. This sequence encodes CASSLEITEGTGELFF.

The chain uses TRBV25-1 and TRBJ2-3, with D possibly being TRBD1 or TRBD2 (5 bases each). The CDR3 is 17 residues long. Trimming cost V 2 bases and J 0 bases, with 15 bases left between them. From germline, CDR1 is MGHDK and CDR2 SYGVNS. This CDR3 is CASSEITGRTSTDTQYF. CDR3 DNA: TGTGCCAGCAGTGAAATCACAGGACGGACTAGCACAGATACGCAGTATTTT.

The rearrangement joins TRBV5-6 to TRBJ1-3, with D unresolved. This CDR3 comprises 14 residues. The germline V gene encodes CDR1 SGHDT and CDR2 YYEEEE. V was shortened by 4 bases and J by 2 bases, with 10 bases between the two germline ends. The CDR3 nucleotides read TGTGCCAGCAGCCTGGATCGAACTGGAAACACCATATATTTT. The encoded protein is CASSLDRTGNTIYF.

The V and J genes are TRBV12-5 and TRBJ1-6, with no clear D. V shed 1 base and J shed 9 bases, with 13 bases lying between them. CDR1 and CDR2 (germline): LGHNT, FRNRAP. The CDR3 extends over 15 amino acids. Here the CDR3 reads CASGLGDFLGSPLHF. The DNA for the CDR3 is TGTGCTAGTGGTTTGGGGGATTTCTTGGGTTCACCCCTCCACTTT.

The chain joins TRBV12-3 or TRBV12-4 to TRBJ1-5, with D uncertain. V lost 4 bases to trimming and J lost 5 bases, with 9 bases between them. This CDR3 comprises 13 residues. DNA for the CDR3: TGTGCCAGCAGTTACGGACCTGATCAGCCCCAGCATTTT. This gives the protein CASSYGPDQPQHF.

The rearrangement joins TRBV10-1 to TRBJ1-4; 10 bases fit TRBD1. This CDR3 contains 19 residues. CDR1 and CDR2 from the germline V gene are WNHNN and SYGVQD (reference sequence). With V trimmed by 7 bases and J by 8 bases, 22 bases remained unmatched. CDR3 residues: CASTIPQTGGSLTGEKLFF. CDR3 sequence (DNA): TGCGCCAGCACCATACCCCAGACAGGGGGCTCTTTAACCGGGGAAAAACTGTTTTTT.

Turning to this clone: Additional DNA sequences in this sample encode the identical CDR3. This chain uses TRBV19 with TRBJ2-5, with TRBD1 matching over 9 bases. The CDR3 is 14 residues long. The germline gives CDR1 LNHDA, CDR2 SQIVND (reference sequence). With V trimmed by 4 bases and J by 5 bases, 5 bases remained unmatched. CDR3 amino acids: CASSTGQGGETQYF. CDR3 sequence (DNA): TGTGCCAGTAGTACGGGACAGGGCGGCGAGACCCAGTACTTC.

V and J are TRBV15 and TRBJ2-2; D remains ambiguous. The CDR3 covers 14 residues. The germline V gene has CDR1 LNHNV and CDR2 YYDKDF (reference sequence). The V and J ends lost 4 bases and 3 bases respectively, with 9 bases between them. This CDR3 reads CATSILEDTGELFF. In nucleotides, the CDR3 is TGTGCCACCAGCATCCTTGAGGACACCGGGGAGCTGTTTTTT.

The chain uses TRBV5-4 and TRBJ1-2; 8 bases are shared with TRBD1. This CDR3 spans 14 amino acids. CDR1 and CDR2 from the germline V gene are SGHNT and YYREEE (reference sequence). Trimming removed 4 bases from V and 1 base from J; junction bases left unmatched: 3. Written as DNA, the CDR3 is TGTGCCAGCAGCCAAGGACAGGGTAACTATGGCTACACCTTC. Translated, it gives CASSQGQGNYGYTF.

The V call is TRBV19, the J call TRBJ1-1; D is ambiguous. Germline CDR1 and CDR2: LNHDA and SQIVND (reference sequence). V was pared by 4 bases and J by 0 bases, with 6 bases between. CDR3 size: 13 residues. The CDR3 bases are TGTGCCAGTAGTAACAGTTTGAACACTGAAGCTTTCTTT. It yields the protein CASSNSLNTEAFF.

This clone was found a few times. CDR3 bases: TGCGCCAGCAGCCCTAGCCCGGACAGTCGGACTGAAGCTTTCTTT. Its protein is CASSPSPDSRTEAFF. V and J are TRBV4-3 and TRBJ1-1, with D possibly matching TRBD1 (6 bases). The CDR3 length is 15 residues. Per the germline V gene, CDR1 is LGHNA and CDR2 is YSLEER. V was clipped by 4 bases and J by 5 bases, with 17 bases between them.

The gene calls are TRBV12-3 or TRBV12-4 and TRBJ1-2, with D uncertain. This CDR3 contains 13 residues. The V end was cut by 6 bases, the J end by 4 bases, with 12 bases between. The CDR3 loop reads CASRGGSGYGYTF. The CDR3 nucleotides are TGTGCCAGCAGGGGAGGTAGCGGCTATGGCTACACCTTC.

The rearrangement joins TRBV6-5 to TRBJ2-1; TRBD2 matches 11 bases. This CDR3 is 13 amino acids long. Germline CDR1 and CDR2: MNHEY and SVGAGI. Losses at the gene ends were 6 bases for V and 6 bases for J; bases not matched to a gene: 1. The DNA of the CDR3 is TGTGCCAGCAGCCTAGCGGGGGGCAATGAGCAGTTCTTC. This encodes CASSLAGGNEQFF.

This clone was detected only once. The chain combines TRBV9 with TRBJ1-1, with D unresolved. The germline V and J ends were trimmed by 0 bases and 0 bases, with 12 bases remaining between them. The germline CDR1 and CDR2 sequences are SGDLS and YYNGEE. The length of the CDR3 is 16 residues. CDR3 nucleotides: TGTGCCAGCAGCGTAGGGCGGGCCTCCATGAACACTGAAGCTTTCTTT. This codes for CASSVGRASMNTEAFF. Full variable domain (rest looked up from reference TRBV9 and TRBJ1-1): DSGVTQTPKHLITATGQRVTLRCSPRSGDLSVYWYQQSLDQGLQFLIQYYNGEERAKGNILERFSAQQFPDLHSELNLSSLELGDSALYFCASSVGRASMNTEAFFGQGTRLTVV.

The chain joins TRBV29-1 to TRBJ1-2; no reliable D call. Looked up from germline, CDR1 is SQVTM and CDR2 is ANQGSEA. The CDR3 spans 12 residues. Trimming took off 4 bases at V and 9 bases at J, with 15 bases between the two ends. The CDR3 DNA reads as TGCAGCGTTGTGGGCTCCCTCGGTAGCTACACCTTC. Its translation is CSVVGSLGSYTF.

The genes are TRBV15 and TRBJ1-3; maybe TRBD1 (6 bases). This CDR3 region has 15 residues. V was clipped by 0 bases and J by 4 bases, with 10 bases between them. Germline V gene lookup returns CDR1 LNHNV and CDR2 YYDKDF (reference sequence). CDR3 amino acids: CATSRDWDIGNTIYF. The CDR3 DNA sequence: TGTGCCACCAGCAGAGATTGGGACATCGGAAACACCATATATTTT.

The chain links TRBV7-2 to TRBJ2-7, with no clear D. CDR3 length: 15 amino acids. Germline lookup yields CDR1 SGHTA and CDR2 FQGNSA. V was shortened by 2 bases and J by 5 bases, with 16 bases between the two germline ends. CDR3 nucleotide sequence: TGTGCCAGCAGCTTAACGATACAGAGTCAAGACGAGCAGTACTTC. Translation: CASSLTIQSQDEQYF.

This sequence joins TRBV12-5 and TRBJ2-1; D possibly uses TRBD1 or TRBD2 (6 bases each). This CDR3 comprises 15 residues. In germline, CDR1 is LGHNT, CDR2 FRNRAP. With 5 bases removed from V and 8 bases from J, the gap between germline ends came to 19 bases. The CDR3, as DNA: TGTGCTAGTGGTACTGGTTGGGGGGCGGGTTATGAGCAGTTCTTC. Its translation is CASGTGWGAGYEQFF.

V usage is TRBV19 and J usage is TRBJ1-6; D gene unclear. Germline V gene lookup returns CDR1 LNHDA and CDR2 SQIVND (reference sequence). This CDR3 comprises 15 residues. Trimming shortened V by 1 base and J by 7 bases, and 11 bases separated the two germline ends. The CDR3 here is CASSIAPLENSPLHF. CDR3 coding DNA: TGTGCCAGTAGTATAGCCCCCTTGGAGAATTCACCCCTCCACTTT.

The CDR3 loop is CASSPTGGALNTEAFF. The CDR3 DNA follows: TGCGCCAGCAGCCCGACGGGAGGAGCCTTGAACACTGAAGCTTTCTTT. This chain uses TRBV4-3 with TRBJ1-1; no clear D. V shed 4 bases and J shed 0 bases, with 15 bases lying between them. The germline V gene encodes CDR1 LGHNA and CDR2 YSLEER. The CDR3 runs to 16 residues.

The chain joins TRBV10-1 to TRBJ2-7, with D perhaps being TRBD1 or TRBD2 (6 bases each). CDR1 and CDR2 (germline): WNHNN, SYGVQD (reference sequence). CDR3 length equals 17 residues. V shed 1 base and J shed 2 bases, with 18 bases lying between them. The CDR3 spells CASSELPPGAPTYEQYF. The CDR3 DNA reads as TGCGCCAGCAGTGAGTTGCCTCCGGGGGCCCCAACCTACGAGCAGTACTTC.

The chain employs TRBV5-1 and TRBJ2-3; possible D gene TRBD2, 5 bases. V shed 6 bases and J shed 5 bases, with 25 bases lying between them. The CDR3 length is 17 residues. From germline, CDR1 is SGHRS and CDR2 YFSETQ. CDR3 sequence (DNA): TGCGCCAGCAAGGACTCTACGAGAGGGTATGGGCTAGATACGCAGTATTTT. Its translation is CASKDSTRGYGLDTQYF.

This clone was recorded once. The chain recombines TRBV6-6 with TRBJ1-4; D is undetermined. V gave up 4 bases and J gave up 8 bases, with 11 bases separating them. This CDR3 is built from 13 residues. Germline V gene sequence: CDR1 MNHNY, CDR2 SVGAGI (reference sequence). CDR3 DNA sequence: TGTGCCAGCAGTTTACCGGGGTTCGAAAAACTGTTTTTT. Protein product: CASSLPGFEKLFF.